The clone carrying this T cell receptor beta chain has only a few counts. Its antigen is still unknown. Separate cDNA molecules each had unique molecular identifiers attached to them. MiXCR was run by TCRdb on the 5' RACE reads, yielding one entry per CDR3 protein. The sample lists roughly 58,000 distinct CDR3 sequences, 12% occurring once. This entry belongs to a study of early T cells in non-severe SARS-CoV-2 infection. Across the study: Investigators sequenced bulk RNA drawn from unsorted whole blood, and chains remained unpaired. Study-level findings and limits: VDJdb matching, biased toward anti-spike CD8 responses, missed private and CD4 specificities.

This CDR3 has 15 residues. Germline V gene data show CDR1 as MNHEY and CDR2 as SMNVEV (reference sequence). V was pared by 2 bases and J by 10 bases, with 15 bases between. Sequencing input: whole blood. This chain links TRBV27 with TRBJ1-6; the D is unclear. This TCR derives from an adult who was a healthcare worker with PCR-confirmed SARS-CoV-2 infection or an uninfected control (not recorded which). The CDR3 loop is CASSLGLGPFSPLHF. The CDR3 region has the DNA TGTGCCAGCAGTTTAGGGCTGGGCCCCTTCTCACCCCTCCACTTT.